One sample yielded the 19 T cell receptor beta chains listed below, sequenced in a study of tumor-infiltrating lymphocytes in primary liver carcinoma. A constant-region primer served to make TCR beta cDNA from roughly 460 ng total RNA. Slightly modified ARM-PCR, run as three nested multiplex PCR rounds, produced the TCR beta libraries. Two initial PCR rounds of about 10 cycles each paired TRBV1-TRBV30 forward primers with a C-beta reverse primer. TCRdb fed the multiplex PCR reads into MiXCR, producing one record per CDR3 protein. The sample lists over 250,000 distinct CDR3 sequences, 45% to 70% occurring once. The source of the blood RNA was unsorted whole blood, and germline DNA was extracted as well. Sequenced: peripheral blood. These receptors all come from a woman aged 25-40 years with primary liver carcinoma and hepatitis B virus infection.

This clonotype was observed a handful of times. The chain recombines TRBV4-1 with TRBJ2-1; unclear D gene. Trimming stripped 1 base from V and 2 bases from J, with 6 bases between. The CDR3 contains 14 residues. Germline V gene sequence: CDR1 MGHRA, CDR2 YSYEKL. The CDR3 sequence: CASSQGVTYNEQFF. The CDR3 DNA is TGCGCCAGCAGCCAAGGGGTTACCTACAATGAGCAGTTCTTC.

Concerning this clonotype itself: The junction does not match germline at one end; this may be a read error. The chain recombines TRBV12-3 or TRBV12-4 with TRBJ1-5; no clear D. The CDR3 sequence is 12 residues long. Written as DNA, the CDR3 is TGTGCTAGCAGTTTTCCCAGTCAGCCCCAGCAATTT. Protein sequence: CASSFPSQPQQF.

Worth noting for this clonotype: A junction boundary mismatches the germline segment, possibly from a read error. V gene TRBV4-3 combines with J gene TRBJ2-7; no clear D. CDR1 is LGHNA, CDR2 YSLEER, per germline. The CDR3 covers 15 residues. CDR3: CASSQDTARWAEQYF. CDR3 nucleotide sequence: TGTGCCAGCAGCCAAGACACTGCCCGGTGGGCCGAGCAGTACTTC.

To note about this clonotype: The junction and the germline gene differ at one end; a read error may be behind it. The CDR3 sequence is CAWSRGHQVTQYF. The CDR3 region has the DNA TGTGCCTGGAGTAGGGGGCACCAAGTGACCCAGTACTTC. The chain employs TRBV30 and TRBJ2-5; 7 nucleotides align to TRBD1. Germline CDR1 and CDR2: GTSNPN and SVGIG (reference sequence). This CDR3 is built from 13 residues.

The chain recombines TRBV11-2 with TRBJ2-1; 9 bases align to TRBD2. The V gene's germline CDR1 is SGHAT and CDR2 FQNNGV. The CDR3 consists of 16 residues. The CDR3 here is CTCSFLAGGLGNEQFF. The DNA for the CDR3 is TGTACCTGCAGCTTCCTTGCGGGAGGGCTGGGGAATGAGCAGTTCTTC.

A note on this clonotype: This may arise from a read error, as a much more abundant clone is one base away. V gene TRBV6-6 combines with J gene TRBJ2-2, with a weak D call TRBD1 (6 bases). Germline CDR1 and CDR2: MNHNY and SVGAGI (reference sequence). The CDR3 has 14 residues. V shed 8 bases and J shed 5 bases, with 15 bases lying between them. The CDR3, as DNA: TGTGCCAGCGCTACACAGGGTAGAACCGGGGAGCTGTTTTTT. Protein product: CASATQGRTGELFF.

Of note for this clonotype: Being one base from a much bigger clone, this may be a read error. The chain couples TRBV6-5 to TRBJ1-4; 7 positions match TRBD1. CDR1 and CDR2 (germline): MNHEY, SVGAGI. The CDR3 runs 15 residues. Unmatched junction bases numbered 15, after V lost 5 bases and J lost 12 bases. CDR3 DNA: TGTGCCAGCAGTAAACGTCGACAGGGTAGAGAAGAACTGTTTTTT. Its translation is CASSKRRQGREELFF.

To note about this clonotype: The junction does not match germline at one end; this may be a read error. The chain is built from TRBV5-4 and TRBJ1-2; D is uncertain. CDR3 length: 15 amino acids. CDR1 and CDR2 from the germline V gene are SGHNT and YYREEE (reference sequence). As DNA, the CDR3 is TGTGCCAACAGCTTGGGATGGCAGACTAACTATGGCTACACCTTC. As protein: CANSLGWQTNYGYTF. The full variable domain, rest sourced from reference TRBV5-4 and TRBJ1-2, is ETGVTQSPTHLIKTRGQQVTLRCSSQSGHNTVSWYQQALGQGPQFIFQYYREEENGRGNFPPRFSGLQFPNYSSELNVNALELDDSALYLCANSLGWQTNYGYTFGSGTRLTVV.

This clonotype showed up many times. The rearrangement uses TRBV12-3 or TRBV12-4 and TRBJ1-1; no firm D call. The CDR3 spans 14 residues. Trimming cost V 2 bases and J 2 bases, with 9 bases left between them. The CDR3 sequence: CASSLTVLNTEAFF. The CDR3, as DNA: TGTGCCAGCAGTTTAACAGTCCTAAACACTGAAGCTTTCTTT.

The chain has TRBV2 and TRBJ2-3, with D perhaps TRBD1 (6 bases). Looked up from germline, CDR1 is SNHLY and CDR2 is FYNNEI. Between the trimmed V and J ends, which lost 6 bases and 2 bases, there was a span of 12 bases. CDR3 size: 14 residues. The CDR3 DNA sequence: TGTGCCAGCAGCCAGACAGGATACACAGATACGCAGTATTTT. This translates into CASSQTGYTDTQYF.

The CDR3 bases are TGTGCCAGCATCTTGCAGAGCTCCTACAATGAGCAGTTCTTC. It translates to CASILQSSYNEQFF. The chain recombines TRBV6-1 with TRBJ2-1; D is unresolved. Trimming left V 7 bases short and J 0 bases short, with 10 bases between. Germline loops: CDR1 MNHNS, CDR2 SASEGT. CDR3 length: 14 amino acids.

About this clonotype itself: One base away lies a much larger clone, so this may be a sequencing read error. The chain joins TRBV4-3 to TRBJ2-1; D is perhaps TRBD2 (5 bases). CDR1 LGHNA and CDR2 YSLEER come from the germline V gene. The ends were cut back, 1 base at V and 7 bases at J, with 14 bases in the middle. This CDR3 is built from 15 residues. The CDR3 DNA is TGCGCCAGCAGCCAAGTAGTGGGAGAGGTTAATGAGCAGTTCTTC. Its protein product is CASSQVVGEVNEQFF.

In this sample, this clonotype turned up many times. CDR3 sequence (DNA): TGTGCCAGCAGTTTAGGTACAGGGATGGCCCAGTACTTC. Translated, it gives CASSLGTGMAQYF. The chain employs TRBV12-3 or TRBV12-4 and TRBJ2-5; tentative D call: TRBD1 (6 bases). V was clipped by 1 base and J by 9 bases, with 12 bases between them. CDR3 length: 13 residues.

This clonotype has only a few counts. The chain carries TRBV5-1 and TRBJ1-2, with D uncertain. Germline V gives CDR1 SGHRS, CDR2 YFSETQ. The CDR3 consists of 13 residues. Trimming stripped 0 bases from V and 2 bases from J, with 5 bases between. CDR3 bases: TGCGCCAGCAGCTTGGGGTGGAACTATGGCTACACCTTC. As protein: CASSLGWNYGYTF. Looking up the rest from reference TRBV5-1 and TRBJ1-2 gives the full variable domain: KAGVTQTPRYLIKTRGQQVTLSCSPISGHRSVSWYQQTPGQGLQFLFEYFSETQRNKGNFPGRFSGRQFSNSRSEMNVSTLELGDSALYLCASSLGWNYGYTFGSGTRLTVV.

Turning to this clonotype: Sequence at one end of the junction differs from germline and may be a read error. The chain joins TRBV6-5 to TRBJ2-1; 12 bases map to TRBD2. Germline V CDR1 and CDR2: MNHEY, SVGAGI. This CDR3 has 20 residues. DNA for the CDR3: TGTGCCAGCAGATACGGGGGGGCTAGCGGGAGGGGGAGCTCCTACAACGAGCAGTTCTTC. Encoded protein: CASRYGGASGRGSSYNEQFF.

In its sample, this clonotype was seen once. The genes are TRBV12-3 or TRBV12-4 and TRBJ2-1; D remains ambiguous. This CDR3 has 15 residues. Trimming left V 6 bases short and J 8 bases short, with 20 bases between. The CDR3 nucleotides read TGTGCCAGCAGAAAAAGGGTCCTGGCGTGGGATGAGCAGTTCTTC. Translated, it gives CASRKRVLAWDEQFF.

V usage is TRBV11-2 and J usage is TRBJ1-1; the D gene is possibly TRBD1 (5 bases). There are 15 residues in the CDR3. The V and J ends lost 1 base and 2 bases respectively, with 11 bases between them. Germline assignment: CDR1 SGHAT and CDR2 FQNNGV. The CDR3 bases are TGTGCCAGCAGCTTAGGGGGCAGGAGAAACACTGAAGCTTTCTTT. Residues: CASSLGGRRNTEAFF.

This clonotype appeared once. V gene TRBV12-3 or TRBV12-4 combines with J gene TRBJ2-2, with 8 nucleotides matching TRBD2. This CDR3 is 16 amino acids long. V shed 4 bases and J 0 bases; nucleotides not matched to a gene: 4. The CDR3 region is CASSSLGRANTGELFF. CDR3 sequence (DNA): TGTGCCAGCAGTTCCCTCGGGAGGGCGAACACCGGGGAGCTGTTTTTT.

Regarding this clonotype: An end of the junction does not agree with germline; a read error may underlie this. The rearrangement joins TRBV5-4 to TRBJ2-7, with TRBD1 matching over 9 bases. The CDR3 length is 13 residues. The germline V gene encodes CDR1 SGHNT and CDR2 YYREEE (reference sequence). CDR3 bases: TGTGCCGGCAGCAGGGACAGGGAGGACGAGCAGTACTTC. Translation gives CAGSRDREDEQYF.